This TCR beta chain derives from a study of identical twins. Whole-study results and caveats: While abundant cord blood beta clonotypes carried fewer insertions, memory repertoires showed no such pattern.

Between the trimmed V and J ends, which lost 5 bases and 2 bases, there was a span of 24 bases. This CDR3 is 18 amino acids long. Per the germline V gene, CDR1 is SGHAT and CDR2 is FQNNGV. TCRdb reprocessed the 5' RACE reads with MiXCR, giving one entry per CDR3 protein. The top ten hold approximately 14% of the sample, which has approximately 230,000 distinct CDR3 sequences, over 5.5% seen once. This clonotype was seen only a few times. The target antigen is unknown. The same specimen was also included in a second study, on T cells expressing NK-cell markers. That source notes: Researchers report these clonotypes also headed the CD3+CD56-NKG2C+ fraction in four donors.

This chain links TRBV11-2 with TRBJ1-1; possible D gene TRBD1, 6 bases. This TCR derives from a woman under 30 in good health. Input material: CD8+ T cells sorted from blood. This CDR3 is CASSNVALGGGENTEAFF. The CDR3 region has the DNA TGTGCCAGCAGCAATGTAGCCCTAGGGGGGGGAGAAAACACTGAAGCTTTCTTT.